This T cell receptor beta chain originates from a study of T cell changes during pregnancy in multiple sclerosis (dated by TCRdb to between 2018 and 2021). Background for the entire study: The study looked at changes in the T cell repertoire across pregnancy in women with multiple sclerosis.

Trimming takes 5 bases from V and 0 bases from J, and the germline ends sit 10 bases apart. The germline V gene sets CDR1 to SNHLY and CDR2 to FYNNEI. The CDR3 holds 14 amino acids from the cysteine to the phenylalanine. Only CDR3 DNA remains: 42 bases, in frame from the first base. Library preparation used the immunoSEQ multiplex PCR assay. TCRdb provides this immuneACCESS table in a form limited to in-frame rearrangements. Some clones are lacking; in checked studies, under half of them reflect an unresolved V gene, and why the rest are absent is not known. The sample has 38,000 or so clones on record, roughly nine tenths of them singletons. The top ten clones comprise 1% to 1.5% of the sample. Details on this clone: Its specific antigen is unknown. The sample holds no much larger clone one base away, and base qualities are not on file.

This sample comprised peripheral blood, obtained before pregnancy. The V gene is TRBV2 and the J gene is TRBJ1-1; the D region possibly corresponds to TRBD1 (6 bases align). This TCR was recovered from a female donor with multiple sclerosis, enrolled in a pregnancy study. The bases read TGTGCCAGCAGTTACAGGGATATGAACACTGAAGCTTTCTTT. This gives the protein CASSYRDMNTEAFF.